One sample yielded the 25 T cell receptor beta chains listed below, sequenced in a study of T cells in Graves' hyperthyroidism and ophthalmopathy. Amplification yielded TCR beta CDR3 regions, with RNA transcripts as the source. The study used the HTBI primer set for a first-round RT-PCR of the TCR CDR3. One entry per CDR3 protein results from TCRdb running MiXCR on the multiplex PCR reads. The top ten clones hold 30% of a sample with around 300,000 distinct CDR3 sequences, roughly 15% of them seen once. The sequenced sample consisted of blood. The origin of the receptors is a woman aged 45-60 years with Graves' hyperthyroidism that later progressed to Graves' ophthalmopathy.

The chain recombines TRBV2 with TRBJ1-3, with a weak D call TRBD1 (6 bases). The length of the CDR3 is 16 residues. Trimming cost V 4 bases and J 4 bases, with 17 bases left between them. The germline gives CDR1 SNHLY, CDR2 FYNNEI. This CDR3 reads CASSAGRGQSGNTIYF. DNA of the CDR3: TGTGCCAGCAGTGCCGGTCGGGGGCAGTCGGGAAACACCATATATTTT. The variable domain in full, with the rest retrieved from reference TRBV2 and TRBJ1-3, is EPEVTQTPSHQVTQMGQEVILRCVPISNHLYFYWYRQILGQKVEFLVSFYNNEISEKSEIFDDQFSVERPDGSNFTLKIRSTKLEDSAMYFCASSAGRGQSGNTIYFGEGSWLTVV.

This clonotype was seen at least ten times. The J gene is TRBJ2-7, the V gene TRBV18; the D gene is possibly TRBD1 (6 bases). The CDR3 is 14 residues long. The germline CDR1 and CDR2 sequences are KGHSH and LQKENI. V was clipped by 4 bases and J by 0 bases, with 10 bases between them. CDR3 bases: TGTGCCAGCTCACACAGGGATAGCTCCTACGAGCAGTACTTC. Its protein is CASSHRDSSYEQYF.

In this sample, this clonotype turned up a few times. The CDR3 loop is CASTPGDNLNEQFF. The CDR3 DNA is TGTGCCAGCACCCCGGGAGATAACCTAAATGAGCAGTTCTTC. The V call is TRBV13, the J call TRBJ2-1; D perhaps matches TRBD2 (6 bases). The CDR3 length is 14 residues. Germline-derived CDR1 and CDR2 are PRHDT and FYEKMQ (reference sequence). V was pared by 7 bases and J by 7 bases, with 17 bases between.

J is TRBJ2-6 and V is TRBV10-3; D is undetermined. Trimming pared 5 bases from V and 0 bases from J, leaving 8 bases between. Germline lookup yields CDR1 ENHRY and CDR2 SYGVKD. The CDR3 length is 15 residues. The CDR3 here is CAISYDLSGANVLTF. CDR3 nucleotide sequence: TGTGCCATCAGTTACGACCTCTCTGGGGCCAACGTCCTGACTTTC.

The J gene is TRBJ1-1, the V gene TRBV18; TRBD1 aligns across 10 bases. The CDR3 consists of 13 residues. Germline V gene sequence: CDR1 KGHSH, CDR2 LQKENI. The V and J ends lost 3 bases and 7 bases, in that order; junction bases with no gene match: 2. The CDR3 region is CASSPGTGDEAFF. Here the CDR3 DNA reads TGTGCCAGCTCACCCGGGACAGGGGATGAAGCTTTCTTT. The variable domain in full, completed from reference TRBV18 and TRBJ1-1, reads NAGVMQNPRHLVRRRGQEARLRCSPMKGHSHVYWYRQLPEEGLKFMVYLQKENIIDESGMPKERFSAEFPKEGPSILRIQQVVRGDSAAYFCASSPGTGDEAFFGQGTRLTVV.

This clonotype was counted between two and nine times. J is TRBJ1-2 and V is TRBV5-1; 8 bases are a match to TRBD1. In germline, CDR1 is SGHRS, CDR2 YFSETQ. This CDR3 is built from 16 residues. V trimming: 4 bases; J trimming: 4 bases; junction bases outside the gene matches: 12. CDR3 bases: TGCGCCAGCAGCACCGACAGGGGCCGCCCCGCCTATGGCTACACCTTC. This codes for CASSTDRGRPAYGYTF.

This clonotype was found many times. The gene calls are TRBV5-1 and TRBJ1-4; D gene unclear. V was pared by 1 base and J by 3 bases, with 7 bases between. CDR1 and CDR2 (germline): SGHRS, YFSETQ. The CDR3 has 14 amino acids. The CDR3 DNA sequence: TGCGCCAGCAGCTTGACCGGAGCTAATGAAAAACTGTTTTTT. It translates to CASSLTGANEKLFF.

This clonotype came up many times. The J gene is TRBJ1-1, the V gene TRBV6-1, with D possibly being TRBD1 (5 bases). Germline V gene data show CDR1 as MNHNS and CDR2 as SASEGT. This CDR3 is 14 amino acids long. Trimming removed 7 bases at V and 0 bases at J, with 12 bases between. CDR3 DNA sequence: TGTGCCAGCAACAAGGACACAATGAACACTGAAGCTTTCTTT. It is translated as CASNKDTMNTEAFF.

This clonotype was picked up a small number of times. V usage is TRBV13 and J usage is TRBJ2-1, with TRBD2 matching over 12 bases. Germline CDR1 is PRHDT and CDR2 is FYEKMQ (reference sequence). This CDR3 has 18 amino acids. The ends lost 5 bases at V and 9 bases at J; junction bases unmatched: 17. The CDR3 coding sequence is TGTGCCAGCAGCGTCGGGATAGGGCCTAGCGGGAGGGCCGGTGAGCAGTTCTTC. Protein sequence: CASSVGIGPSGRAGEQFF.

The CDR3 spells CSARGPFSSNQPQHF. CDR3 in DNA: TGCAGTGCTAGAGGTCCATTTTCGAGCAATCAGCCCCAGCATTTT. V and J are TRBV20-1 and TRBJ1-5; D remains unclear. The V gene's germline CDR1 is DFQATT and CDR2 SNEGSKA (reference sequence). The V gene lost 1 base and the J gene lost 1 base, with 11 bases spanning the gap. The CDR3 has 15 residues.

The sample holds many counts of this clonotype. The chain recombines TRBV11-2 with TRBJ2-1; no firm D call. V was clipped by 2 bases and J by 6 bases, with 5 bases between them. Germline V CDR1 and CDR2: SGHAT, FQNNGV. The CDR3 loop spans 12 amino acids. The CDR3 spells CASSLMANEQFF. The CDR3 region has the DNA TGTGCCAGCAGCTTAATGGCCAATGAGCAGTTCTTC.

At least ten counts were recorded for this clonotype. The chain recombines TRBV7-9 with TRBJ2-5; D is perhaps TRBD2 (5 bases). V lost 5 bases, J lost 1 base, and 20 bases lay in between. Germline V gives CDR1 SEHNR, CDR2 FQNEAQ (reference sequence). The CDR3 length is 17 residues. In DNA, the CDR3 is TGTGCCAGCAGCCCAACGAGTGGGAGAAAACTCCAAGAGACCCAGTACTTC. It yields the protein CASSPTSGRKLQETQYF.

This clonotype was observed at least ten times. The V call is TRBV27, the J call TRBJ2-3; D may match TRBD1 or TRBD2 (5 bases each). The V gene lost 10 bases and the J gene lost 7 bases, with 12 bases spanning the gap. Germline V gene data show CDR1 as MNHEY and CDR2 as SMNVEV (reference sequence). The CDR3 totals 11 residues. This CDR3 is CATTGLYTQYF. The CDR3, as DNA: TGTGCCACCACAGGACTTTATACGCAGTATTTT.

J is TRBJ2-5 and V is TRBV6-6; D is possibly TRBD2 (6 bases). The CDR3 consists of 14 residues. V lost 0 bases to trimming and J lost 3 bases, with 8 bases between them. Germline CDR1 and CDR2: MNHNY and SVGAGI (reference sequence). In DNA form, the CDR3 reads TGTGCCAGCAGTTACTCGCCGGGAGAAGAGACCCAGTACTTC. Its translation: CASSYSPGEETQYF.

This clonotype was recorded many times. The V and J genes are TRBV29-1 and TRBJ2-2; weak D call: TRBD1 (5 bases). Deletions cut 5 bases from V and 6 bases from J, with 7 bases between. The CDR3 loop spans 11 amino acids. Germline CDR1 and CDR2: SQVTM and ANQGSEA. CDR3 sequence: CSVIGAGELFF. The CDR3, as DNA: TGCAGCGTTATAGGGGCCGGGGAGCTGTTTTTT.

This clonotype came up many times. The chain links TRBV6-1 to TRBJ1-1, with D possibly TRBD1 on 5 matching bases. Germline-derived CDR1 and CDR2 are MNHNS and SASEGT. The CDR3 is 14 residues long. V was clipped by 5 bases and J by 1 base, with 11 bases between them. The CDR3: CASSPFGGNTEAFF. The CDR3 bases are TGTGCCAGCAGTCCCTTCGGGGGGAACACTGAAGCTTTCTTT.

The rearrangement uses TRBV28 and TRBJ2-1, with 8 positions matching TRBD2. The CDR3 contains 16 residues. Germline V gene lookup returns CDR1 MDHEN and CDR2 SYDVKM. The ends lost 8 bases at V and 3 bases at J; junction bases unmatched: 12. This CDR3 reads CASPPGGKRVYNEQFF. The CDR3 bases are TGTGCCAGCCCCCCGGGGGGGAAGAGGGTCTACAATGAGCAGTTCTTC. Looking up the rest from reference TRBV28 and TRBJ2-1 gives the full variable domain: DVKVTQSSRYLVKRTGEKVFLECVQDMDHENMFWYRQDPGLGLRLIYFSYDVKMKEKGDIPEGYSVSREKKERFSLILESASTNQTSMYLCASPPGGKRVYNEQFFGPGTRLTVL.

This clonotype occurred many times. The rearrangement joins TRBV15 to TRBJ1-1, with D uncertain. Germline values: CDR1 LNHNV, CDR2 YYDKDF (reference sequence). V was trimmed by 6 bases and J by 0 bases, leaving 11 bases between them. The CDR3 runs 14 residues. CDR3: CATRVRSMNTEAFF. The CDR3 region has the DNA TGTGCCACCAGGGTCAGGTCTATGAACACTGAAGCTTTCTTT. Full variable domain (remainder filled in from reference TRBV15 and TRBJ1-1): DAMVIQNPRYQVTQFGKPVTLSCSQTLNHNVMYWYQQKSSQAPKLLFHYYDKDFNNEADTPDNFQSRRPNTSFCFLDIRSPGLGDTAMYLCATRVRSMNTEAFFGQGTRLTVV.

There are many counts of this clonotype. This chain uses TRBV13 with TRBJ2-7; the D call may be TRBD1 or TRBD2 (5 bases each). V lost 5 bases, J lost 7 bases, and 15 bases lay in between. This CDR3 spans 13 amino acids. CDR1 and CDR2 (germline): PRHDT, FYEKMQ (reference sequence). CDR3 in amino acids: CASSHWDEIEQYF. The CDR3 nucleotides are TGTGCCAGCAGCCACTGGGACGAGATAGAGCAGTACTTC.

The chain combines TRBV10-3 with TRBJ2-3, with TRBD2 identical over 9 bases. The CDR3 totals 17 residues. Trimming at V came to 6 bases and at J to 0 bases, leaving 10 bases not matched to a gene. CDR1 is ENHRY and CDR2 is SYGVKD in the germline V gene. The CDR3 sequence: CAIRTTSTSGSTDTQYF. The CDR3 nucleotides read TGTGCCATCAGGACGACCTCGACTAGCGGAAGCACAGATACGCAGTATTTT.

In its sample, this clonotype was seen many times. This chain uses TRBV5-1 with TRBJ1-2; D possibly corresponds to TRBD1 (5 bases). This CDR3 spans 15 amino acids. From germline, CDR1 is SGHRS and CDR2 YFSETQ. V dropped 0 bases and J dropped 8 bases, with 17 bases sitting between them. CDR3 loop: CASSLGLAGSRGYTF. CDR3 nucleotide sequence: TGCGCCAGCAGCTTGGGTCTGGCAGGGAGTAGAGGCTACACCTTC.

This clonotype was observed many times. The chain carries TRBV9 and TRBJ2-3, with D unresolved. Germline assignment: CDR1 SGDLS and CDR2 YYNGEE. Trimming shortened V by 0 bases and J by 4 bases, and 6 bases separated the two germline ends. The length of the CDR3 is 13 residues. The CDR3 loop is CASSVVRSDTQYF. Written as DNA, the CDR3 is TGTGCCAGCAGCGTAGTTCGTTCAGATACGCAGTATTTT.

The chain carries TRBV27 and TRBJ1-5; maybe TRBD1 (5 bases). Germline V gives CDR1 MNHEY, CDR2 SMNVEV (reference sequence). Trimming cost V 1 base and J 2 bases, with 9 bases left between them. CDR3 length: 15 residues. CDR3 sequence (DNA): TGTGCCAGCAGTTTATGGGGGGTAGGCAATCAGCCCCAGCATTTT. It codes for CASSLWGVGNQPQHF.

This clonotype showed up many times. The chain couples TRBV3-1 to TRBJ1-2; D might be TRBD1 (5 bases). Per germline, CDR1 LGHDT and CDR2 YNNKEL (reference sequence). V was cut by 4 bases and J by 0 bases, with 9 bases left in between. The CDR3 extends over 14 amino acids. CDR3 coding DNA: TGTGCCAGCAGCCCAGGACAAGCTAACTATGGCTACACCTTC. It codes for CASSPGQANYGYTF.

This clonotype has at least ten counts. This chain links TRBV20-1 with TRBJ2-7, with 7 nucleotides matching TRBD2. V lost 1 base to trimming and J lost 5 bases; unmatched junction nucleotides: 14. CDR3 length: 16 residues. Germline-derived CDR1 and CDR2 are DFQATT and SNEGSKA (reference sequence). CDR3 sequence reads: CSARGGSGWKVDEQYF. The CDR3 DNA sequence: TGCAGTGCTAGAGGGGGTAGCGGGTGGAAAGTGGACGAGCAGTACTTC.